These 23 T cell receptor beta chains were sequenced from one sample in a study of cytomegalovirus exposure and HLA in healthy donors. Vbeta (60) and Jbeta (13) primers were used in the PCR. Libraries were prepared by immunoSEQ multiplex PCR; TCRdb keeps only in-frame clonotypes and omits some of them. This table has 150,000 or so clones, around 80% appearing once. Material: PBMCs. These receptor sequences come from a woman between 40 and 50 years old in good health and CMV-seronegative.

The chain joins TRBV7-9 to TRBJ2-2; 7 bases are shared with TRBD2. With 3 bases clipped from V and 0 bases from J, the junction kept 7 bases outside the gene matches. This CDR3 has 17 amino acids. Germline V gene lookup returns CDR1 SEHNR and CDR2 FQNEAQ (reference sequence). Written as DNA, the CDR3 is TGTGCCAGCAGCTTTTTGGGAGGGAGAGCGAACACCGGGGAGCTGTTTTTT. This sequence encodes CASSFLGGRANTGELFF.

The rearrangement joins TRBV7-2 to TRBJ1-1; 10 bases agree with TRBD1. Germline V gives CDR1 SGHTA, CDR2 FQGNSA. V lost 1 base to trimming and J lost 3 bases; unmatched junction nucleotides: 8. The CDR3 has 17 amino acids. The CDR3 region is CASSLGPGTGADTEAFF. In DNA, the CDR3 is TGTGCCAGCAGCTTAGGACCGGGGACAGGGGCAGACACTGAAGCTTTCTTT.

CDR3 loop: CASSFVNGLNGELFF. CDR3 DNA: TGCGCCAGCAGCTTTGTGAACGGGTTGAACGGGGAGCTGTTTTTT. This chain joins TRBV5-1 and TRBJ2-2, with D uncertain. Germline loops: CDR1 SGHRS, CDR2 YFSETQ. V gave up 2 bases and J gave up 7 bases, with 15 bases separating them. This CDR3 is built from 15 residues.

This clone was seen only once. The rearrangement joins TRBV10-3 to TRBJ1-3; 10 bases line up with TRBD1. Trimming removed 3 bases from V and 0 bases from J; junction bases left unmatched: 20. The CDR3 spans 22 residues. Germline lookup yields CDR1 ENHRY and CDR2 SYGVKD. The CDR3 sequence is CAISDLSTGGNSGGLSGNTIYF. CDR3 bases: TGTGCCATCAGTGACCTGTCGACAGGGGGCAATTCGGGCGGACTCTCTGGAAACACCATATATTTT.

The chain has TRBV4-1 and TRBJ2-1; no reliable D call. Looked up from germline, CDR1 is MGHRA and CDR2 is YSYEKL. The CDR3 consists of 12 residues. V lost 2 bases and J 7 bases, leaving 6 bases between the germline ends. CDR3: CASSQTRNEQFF. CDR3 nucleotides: TGCGCCAGCAGCCAAACCAGGAATGAGCAGTTCTTC.

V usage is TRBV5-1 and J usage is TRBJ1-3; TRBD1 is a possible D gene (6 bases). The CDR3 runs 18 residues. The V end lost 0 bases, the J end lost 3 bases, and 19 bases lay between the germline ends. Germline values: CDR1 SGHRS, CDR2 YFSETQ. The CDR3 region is CASSLAQGGSLGGNTIYF. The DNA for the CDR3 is TGCGCCAGCAGCTTGGCACAGGGAGGGTCTCTTGGTGGAAACACCATATATTTT.

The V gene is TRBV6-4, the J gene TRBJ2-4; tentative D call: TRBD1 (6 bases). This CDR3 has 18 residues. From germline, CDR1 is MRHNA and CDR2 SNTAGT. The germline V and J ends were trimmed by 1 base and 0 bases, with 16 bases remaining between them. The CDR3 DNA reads TGTGCCAGCAGTGACTTCCGGACAGTTCAACTAGCCAAAAACATTCAGTACTTC. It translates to CASSDFRTVQLAKNIQYF.

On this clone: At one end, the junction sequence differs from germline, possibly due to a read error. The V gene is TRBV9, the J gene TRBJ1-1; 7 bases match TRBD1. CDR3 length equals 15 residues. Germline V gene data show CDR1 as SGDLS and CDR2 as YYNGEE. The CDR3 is CVSSATTGRNTEAFF. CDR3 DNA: TGTGTCAGCAGCGCGACGACAGGGAGGAACACTGAAGCTTTCTTT.

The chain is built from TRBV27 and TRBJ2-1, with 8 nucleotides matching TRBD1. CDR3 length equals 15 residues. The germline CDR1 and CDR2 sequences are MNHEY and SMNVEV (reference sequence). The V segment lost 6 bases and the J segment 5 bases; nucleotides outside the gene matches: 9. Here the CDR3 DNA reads TGTGCCAGCAGCTACGGACAGGGATGGGACAATGAGCAGTTCTTC. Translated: CASSYGQGWDNEQFF.

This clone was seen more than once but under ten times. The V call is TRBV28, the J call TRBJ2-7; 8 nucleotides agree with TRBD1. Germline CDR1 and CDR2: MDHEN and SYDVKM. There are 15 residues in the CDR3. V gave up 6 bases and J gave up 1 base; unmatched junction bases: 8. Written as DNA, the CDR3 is TGTGCCAGCAGCAATTCCGGGACAGGATCCTACGAGCAGTACTTC. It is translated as CASSNSGTGSYEQYF.

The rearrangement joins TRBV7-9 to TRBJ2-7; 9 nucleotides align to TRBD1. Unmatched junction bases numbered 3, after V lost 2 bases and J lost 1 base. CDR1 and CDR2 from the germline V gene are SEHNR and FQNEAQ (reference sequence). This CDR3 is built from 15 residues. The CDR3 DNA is TGTGCCAGCAGCTTATCCGGGACAGGGTCCTACGAGCAGTACTTC. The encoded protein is CASSLSGTGSYEQYF. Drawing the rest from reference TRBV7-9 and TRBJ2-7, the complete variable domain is DTGVSQNPRHKITKRGQNVTFRCDPISEHNRLYWYRQTLGQGPEFLTYFQNEAQLEKSRLLSDRFSAERPKGSFSTLEIQRTEQGDSAMYLCASSLSGTGSYEQYFGPGTRLTVT.

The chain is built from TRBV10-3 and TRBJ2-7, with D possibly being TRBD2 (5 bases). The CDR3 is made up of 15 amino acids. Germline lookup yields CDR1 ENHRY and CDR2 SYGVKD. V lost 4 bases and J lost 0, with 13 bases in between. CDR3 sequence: CAISGADSSSYEQYF. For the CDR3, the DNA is TGTGCCATCAGTGGGGCGGACTCGAGCTCCTACGAGCAGTACTTC.

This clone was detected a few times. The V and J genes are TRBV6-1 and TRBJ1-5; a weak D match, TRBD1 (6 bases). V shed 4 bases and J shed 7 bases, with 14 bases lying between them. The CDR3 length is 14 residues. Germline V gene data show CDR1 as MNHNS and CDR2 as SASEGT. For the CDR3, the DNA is TGTGCCAGCAGTGCGAAAAGGGGGTCCCAGCCCCAGCATTTT. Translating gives CASSAKRGSQPQHF.

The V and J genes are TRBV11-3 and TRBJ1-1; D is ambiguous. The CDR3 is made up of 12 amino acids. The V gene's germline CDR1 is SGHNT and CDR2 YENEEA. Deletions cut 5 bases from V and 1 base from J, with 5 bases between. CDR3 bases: TGTGCCAGCAGCAGAGAGAACACTGAAGCTTTCTTT. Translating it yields CASSRENTEAFF.

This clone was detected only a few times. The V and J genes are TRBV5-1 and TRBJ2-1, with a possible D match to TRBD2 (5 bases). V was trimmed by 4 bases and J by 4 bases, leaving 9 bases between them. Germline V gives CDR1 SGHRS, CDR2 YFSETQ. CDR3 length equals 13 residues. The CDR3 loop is CASSAGHYNEQFF. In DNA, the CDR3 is TGCGCCAGCAGCGCGGGCCATTACAATGAGCAGTTCTTC.

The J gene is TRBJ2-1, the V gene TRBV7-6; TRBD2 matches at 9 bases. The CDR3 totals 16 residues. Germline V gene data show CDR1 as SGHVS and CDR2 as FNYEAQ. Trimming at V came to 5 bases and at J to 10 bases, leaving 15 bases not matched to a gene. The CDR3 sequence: CASSTPLAGGREEQFF. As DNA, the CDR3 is TGTGCCAGCAGCACCCCACTCGCGGGGGGGCGGGAGGAGCAGTTCTTC.

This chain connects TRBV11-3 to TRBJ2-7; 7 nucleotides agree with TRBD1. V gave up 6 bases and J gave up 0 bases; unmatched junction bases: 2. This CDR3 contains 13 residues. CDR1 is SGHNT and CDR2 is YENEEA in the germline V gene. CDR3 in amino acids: CASRRTGSYEQYF. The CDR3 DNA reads TGTGCCAGCAGGAGGACAGGCTCCTACGAGCAGTACTTC.

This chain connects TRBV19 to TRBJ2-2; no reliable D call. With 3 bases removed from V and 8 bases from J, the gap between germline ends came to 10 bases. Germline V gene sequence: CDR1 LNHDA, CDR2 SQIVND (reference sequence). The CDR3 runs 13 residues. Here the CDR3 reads CASSMGRPGELFF. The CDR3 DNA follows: TGTGCCAGTAGTATGGGCAGGCCAGGGGAGCTGTTTTTT.

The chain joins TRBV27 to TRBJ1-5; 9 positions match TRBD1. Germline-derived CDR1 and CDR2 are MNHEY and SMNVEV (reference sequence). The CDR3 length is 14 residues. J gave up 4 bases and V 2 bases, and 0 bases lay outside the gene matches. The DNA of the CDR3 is TGTGCCAGCAGTTTAGGACAGGGGAATCAGCCCCAGCATTTT. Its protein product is CASSLGQGNQPQHF.

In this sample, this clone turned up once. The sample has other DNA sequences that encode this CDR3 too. CDR3 DNA sequence: TGTGCCAGCAGCCGAGGAGCGGGGGGCTACACCTTC. As protein: CASSRGAGGYTF. This chain joins TRBV7-9 and TRBJ1-2, with D hard to call. CDR1 is SEHNR and CDR2 is FQNEAQ in the germline V gene (reference sequence). The CDR3 loop spans 12 amino acids. V gave up 5 bases and J gave up 8 bases, with 12 bases separating them.

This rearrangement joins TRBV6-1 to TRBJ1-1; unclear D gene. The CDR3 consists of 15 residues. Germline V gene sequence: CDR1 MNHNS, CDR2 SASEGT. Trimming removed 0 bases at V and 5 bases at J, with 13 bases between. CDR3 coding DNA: TGTGCCAGCAGTGAAGCGTCAGCGGGGAATACTGAAGCTTTCTTT. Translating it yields CASSEASAGNTEAFF.

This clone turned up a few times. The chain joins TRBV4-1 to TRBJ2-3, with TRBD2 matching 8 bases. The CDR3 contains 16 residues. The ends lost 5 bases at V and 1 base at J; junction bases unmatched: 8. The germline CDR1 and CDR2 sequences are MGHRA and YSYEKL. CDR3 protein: CASSEPLTSGTDTQYF. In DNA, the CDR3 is TGCGCCAGCAGCGAGCCATTGACTAGCGGCACAGATACGCAGTATTTT.

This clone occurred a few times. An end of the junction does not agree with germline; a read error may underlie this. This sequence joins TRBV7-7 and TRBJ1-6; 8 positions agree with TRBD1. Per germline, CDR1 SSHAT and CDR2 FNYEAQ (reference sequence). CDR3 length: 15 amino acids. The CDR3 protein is CASSLSGQGLSPLHF. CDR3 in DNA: TGTGCTAGCAGTCTCAGCGGACAGGGCTTATCACCCCTCCACTTT.